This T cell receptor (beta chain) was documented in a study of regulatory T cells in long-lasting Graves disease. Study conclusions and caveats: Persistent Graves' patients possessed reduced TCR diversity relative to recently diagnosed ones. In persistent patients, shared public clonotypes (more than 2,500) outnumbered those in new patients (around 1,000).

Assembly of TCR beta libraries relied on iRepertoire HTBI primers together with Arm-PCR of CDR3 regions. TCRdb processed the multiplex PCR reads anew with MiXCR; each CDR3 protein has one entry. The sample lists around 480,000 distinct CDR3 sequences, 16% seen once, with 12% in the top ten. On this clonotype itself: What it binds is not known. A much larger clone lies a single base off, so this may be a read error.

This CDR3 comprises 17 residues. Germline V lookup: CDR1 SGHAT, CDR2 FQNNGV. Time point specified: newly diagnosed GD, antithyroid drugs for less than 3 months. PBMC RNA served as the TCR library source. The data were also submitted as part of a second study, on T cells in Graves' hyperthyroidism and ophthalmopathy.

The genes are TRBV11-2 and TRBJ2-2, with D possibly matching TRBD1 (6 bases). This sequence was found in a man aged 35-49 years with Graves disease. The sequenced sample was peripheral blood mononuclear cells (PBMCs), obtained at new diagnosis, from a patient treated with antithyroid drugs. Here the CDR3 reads CASSPKGQFLNTGVLFF. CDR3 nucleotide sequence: TGTGCCAGCAGCCCGAAAGGACAGTTCTTGAACACCGGGGTGCTGTTTTTT.